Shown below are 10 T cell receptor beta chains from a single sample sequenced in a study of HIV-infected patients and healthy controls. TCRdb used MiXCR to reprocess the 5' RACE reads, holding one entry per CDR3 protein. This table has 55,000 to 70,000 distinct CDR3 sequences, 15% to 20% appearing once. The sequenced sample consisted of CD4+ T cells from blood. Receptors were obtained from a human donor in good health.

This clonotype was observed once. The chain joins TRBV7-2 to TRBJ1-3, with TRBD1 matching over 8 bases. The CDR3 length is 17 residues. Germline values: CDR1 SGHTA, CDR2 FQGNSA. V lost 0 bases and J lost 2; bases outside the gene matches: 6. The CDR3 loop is CASSLADRAVAGNTIYF. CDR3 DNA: TGTGCCAGCAGCTTAGCGGACAGGGCTGTCGCTGGAAACACCATATATTTT.

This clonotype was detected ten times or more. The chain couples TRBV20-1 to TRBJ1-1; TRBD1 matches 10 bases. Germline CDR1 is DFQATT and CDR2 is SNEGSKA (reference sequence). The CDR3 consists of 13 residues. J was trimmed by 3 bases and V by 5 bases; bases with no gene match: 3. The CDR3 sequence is CSADRGPDTEAFF. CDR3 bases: TGCAGTGCTGACAGGGGGCCAGACACTGAAGCTTTCTTT.

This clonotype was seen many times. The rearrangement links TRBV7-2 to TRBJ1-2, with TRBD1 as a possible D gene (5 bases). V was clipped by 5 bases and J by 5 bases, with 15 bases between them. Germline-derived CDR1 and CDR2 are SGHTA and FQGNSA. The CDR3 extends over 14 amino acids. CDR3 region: CASSPHGAYYGYTF. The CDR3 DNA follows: TGTGCCAGCAGCCCACACGGGGCTTATTATGGCTACACCTTC.

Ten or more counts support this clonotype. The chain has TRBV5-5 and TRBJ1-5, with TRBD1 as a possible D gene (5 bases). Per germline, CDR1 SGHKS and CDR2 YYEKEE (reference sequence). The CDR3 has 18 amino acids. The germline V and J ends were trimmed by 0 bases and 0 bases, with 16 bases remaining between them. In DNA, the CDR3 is TGTGCCAGCAGCTTGGAAGGGGTGGGCACTAATAGCAATCAGCCCCAGCATTTT. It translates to CASSLEGVGTNSNQPQHF.

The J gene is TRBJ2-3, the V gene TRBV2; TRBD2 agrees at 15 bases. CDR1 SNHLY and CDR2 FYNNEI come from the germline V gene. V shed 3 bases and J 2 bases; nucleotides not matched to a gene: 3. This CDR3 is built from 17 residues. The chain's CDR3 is CASSEGLAGGITDTQYF. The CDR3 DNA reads TGTGCCAGCAGTGAGGGACTAGCGGGGGGTATCACAGATACGCAGTATTTT.

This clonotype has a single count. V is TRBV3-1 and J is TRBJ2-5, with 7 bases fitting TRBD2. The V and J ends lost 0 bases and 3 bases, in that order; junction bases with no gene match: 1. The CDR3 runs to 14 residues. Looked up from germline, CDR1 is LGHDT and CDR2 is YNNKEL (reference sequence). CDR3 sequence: CASSQEGGEETQYF. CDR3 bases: TGTGCCAGCAGCCAAGAGGGAGGGGAAGAGACCCAGTACTTC.

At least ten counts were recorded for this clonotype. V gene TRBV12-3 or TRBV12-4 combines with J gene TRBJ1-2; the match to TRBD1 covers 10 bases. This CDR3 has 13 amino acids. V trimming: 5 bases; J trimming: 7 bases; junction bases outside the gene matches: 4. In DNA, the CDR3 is TGTGCCAGCAGTATAAGGACAGGGGGTGGCTACACCTTC. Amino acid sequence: CASSIRTGGGYTF.

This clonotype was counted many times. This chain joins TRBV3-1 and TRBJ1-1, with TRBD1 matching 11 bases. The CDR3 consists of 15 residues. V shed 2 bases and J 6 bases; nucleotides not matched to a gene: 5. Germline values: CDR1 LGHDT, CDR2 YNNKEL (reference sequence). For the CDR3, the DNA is TGTGCCAGCAGCCAAACGCCGGGACAGGGGGCTGAAGCTTTCTTT. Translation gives CASSQTPGQGAEAFF. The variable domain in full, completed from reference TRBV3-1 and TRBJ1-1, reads DTAVSQTPKYLVTQMGNDKSIKCEQNLGHDTMYWYKQDSKKFLKIMFSYNNKELIINETVPNRFSPKSPDKAHLNLHINSLELGDSAVYFCASSQTPGQGAEAFFGQGTRLTVV.

The CDR3 DNA reads as TGTGCCAGCAGTCTCACTAGCGGGGGACACACCGGGGAGCTGTTTTTT. Protein sequence: CASSLTSGGHTGELFF. The rearrangement joins TRBV6-5 to TRBJ2-2, with 11 nucleotides matching TRBD2. The germline CDR1 and CDR2 sequences are MNHEY and SVGAGI. V shed 5 bases, J shed 3 bases, and the junction held 5 bases outside the gene matches. The CDR3 is 16 amino acids.

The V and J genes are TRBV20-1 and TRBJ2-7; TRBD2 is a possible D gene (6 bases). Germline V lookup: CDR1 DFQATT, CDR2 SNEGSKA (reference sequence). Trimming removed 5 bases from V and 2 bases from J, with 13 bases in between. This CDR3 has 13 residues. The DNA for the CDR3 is TGCAGTGCTCCGGGACTTTCTACCTACGAGCAGTACTTC. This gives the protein CSAPGLSTYEQYF.